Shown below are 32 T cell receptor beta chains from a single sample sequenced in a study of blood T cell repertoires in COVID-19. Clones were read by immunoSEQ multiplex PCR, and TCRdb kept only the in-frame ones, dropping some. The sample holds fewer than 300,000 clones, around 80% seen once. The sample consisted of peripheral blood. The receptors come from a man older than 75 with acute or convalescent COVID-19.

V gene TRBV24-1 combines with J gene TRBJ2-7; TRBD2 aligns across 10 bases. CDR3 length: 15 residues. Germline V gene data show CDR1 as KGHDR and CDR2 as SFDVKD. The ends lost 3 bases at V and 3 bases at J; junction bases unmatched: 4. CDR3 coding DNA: TGTGCCACCAGTGATAGCGGGAGGGGCATCTACGAGCAGTACTTC. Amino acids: CATSDSGRGIYEQYF.

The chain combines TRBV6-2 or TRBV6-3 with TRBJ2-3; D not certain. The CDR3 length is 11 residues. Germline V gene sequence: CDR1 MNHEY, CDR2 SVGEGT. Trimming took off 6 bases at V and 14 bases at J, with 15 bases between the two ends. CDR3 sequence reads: CASSPKFRLYF. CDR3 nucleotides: TGTGCCAGCAGCCCGAAATTTCGGTTGTATTTT.

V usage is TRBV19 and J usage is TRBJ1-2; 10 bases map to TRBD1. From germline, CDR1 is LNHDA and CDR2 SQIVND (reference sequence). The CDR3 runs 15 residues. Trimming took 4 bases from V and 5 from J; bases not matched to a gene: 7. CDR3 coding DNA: TGTGCCAGTAGTACAGGGGACAGGGGCCCATATGGCTACACCTTC. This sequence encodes CASSTGDRGPYGYTF.

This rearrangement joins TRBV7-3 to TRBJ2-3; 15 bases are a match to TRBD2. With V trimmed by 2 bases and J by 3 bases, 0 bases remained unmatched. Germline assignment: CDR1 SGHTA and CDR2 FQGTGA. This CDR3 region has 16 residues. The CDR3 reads CASSLGLAGGTDTQYF. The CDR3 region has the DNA TGTGCCAGCAGCTTAGGACTAGCGGGAGGGACAGATACGCAGTATTTT.

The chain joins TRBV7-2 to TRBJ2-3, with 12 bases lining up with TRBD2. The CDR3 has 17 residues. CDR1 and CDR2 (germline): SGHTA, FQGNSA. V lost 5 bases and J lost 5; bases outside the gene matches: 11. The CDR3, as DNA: TGTGCCAGCAGCCCCCCTAGCGGGGGGGCCCGGGGAGATACGCAGTATTTT. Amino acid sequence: CASSPPSGGARGDTQYF.

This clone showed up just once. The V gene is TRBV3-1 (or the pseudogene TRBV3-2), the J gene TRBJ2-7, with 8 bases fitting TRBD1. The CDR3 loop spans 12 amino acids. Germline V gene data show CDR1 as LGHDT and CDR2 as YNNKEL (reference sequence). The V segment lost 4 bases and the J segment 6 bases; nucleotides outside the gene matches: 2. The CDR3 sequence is CASSPTGGEQYF. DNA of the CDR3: TGTGCCAGCAGCCCCACAGGGGGCGAGCAGTACTTC.

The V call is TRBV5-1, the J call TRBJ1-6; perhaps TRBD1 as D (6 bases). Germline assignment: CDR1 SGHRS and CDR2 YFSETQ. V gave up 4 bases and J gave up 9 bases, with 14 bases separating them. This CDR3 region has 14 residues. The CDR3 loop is CASSKGQSVSPLHF. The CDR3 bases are TGCGCCAGCAGCAAAGGACAGTCAGTTTCACCCCTCCACTTT.

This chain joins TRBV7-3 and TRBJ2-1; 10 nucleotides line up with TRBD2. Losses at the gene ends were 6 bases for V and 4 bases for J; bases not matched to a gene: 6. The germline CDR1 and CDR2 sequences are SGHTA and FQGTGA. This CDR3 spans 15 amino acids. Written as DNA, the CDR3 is TGTGCCAGCAGTGTAAGGACTAGCGGTTACAATGAGCAGTTCTTC. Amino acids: CASSVRTSGYNEQFF. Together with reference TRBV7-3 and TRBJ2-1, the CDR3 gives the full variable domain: GAGVSQTPSNKVTEKGKYVELRCDPISGHTALYWYRQSLGQGPEFLIYFQGTGAADDSGLPNDRFFAVRPEGSVSTLKIQRTERGDSAVYLCASSVRTSGYNEQFFGPGTRLTVL.

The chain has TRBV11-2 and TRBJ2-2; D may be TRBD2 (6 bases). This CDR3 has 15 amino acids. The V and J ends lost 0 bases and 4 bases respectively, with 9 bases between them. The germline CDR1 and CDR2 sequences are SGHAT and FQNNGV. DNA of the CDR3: TGTGCCAGCAGCTTAGAGCGGAGGGGCACCGGGGAGCTGTTTTTT. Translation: CASSLERRGTGELFF.

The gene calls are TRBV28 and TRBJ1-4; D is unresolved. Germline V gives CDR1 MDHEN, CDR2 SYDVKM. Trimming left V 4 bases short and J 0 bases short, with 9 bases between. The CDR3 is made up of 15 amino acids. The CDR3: CASSSTRTTNEKLFF. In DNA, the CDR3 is TGTGCCAGCAGTTCGACCAGGACAACTAATGAAAAACTGTTTTTT.

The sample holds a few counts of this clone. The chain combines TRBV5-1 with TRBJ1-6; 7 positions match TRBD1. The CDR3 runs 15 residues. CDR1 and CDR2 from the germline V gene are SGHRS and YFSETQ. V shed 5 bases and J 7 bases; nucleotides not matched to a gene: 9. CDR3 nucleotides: TGCGCCAGCAGAGAGGAAGGGGGCGAGAATTCACCCCTCCACTTT. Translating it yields CASREEGGENSPLHF. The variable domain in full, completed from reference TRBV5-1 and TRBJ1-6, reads KAGVTQTPRYLIKTRGQQVTLSCSPISGHRSVSWYQQTPGQGLQFLFEYFSETQRNKGNFPGRFSGRQFSNSRSEMNVSTLELGDSALYLCASREEGGENSPLHFGNGTRLTVT.

In nucleotides, the CDR3 is TGTGCCACCAGTGATCAACGAGGCGCTGAAGCTTTCTTT. Its protein is CATSDQRGAEAFF. The chain uses TRBV24-1 and TRBJ1-1; D uncertain. This CDR3 is built from 13 residues. In germline, CDR1 is KGHDR, CDR2 SFDVKD. V lost 3 bases, J lost 6 bases, and 10 bases lay in between.

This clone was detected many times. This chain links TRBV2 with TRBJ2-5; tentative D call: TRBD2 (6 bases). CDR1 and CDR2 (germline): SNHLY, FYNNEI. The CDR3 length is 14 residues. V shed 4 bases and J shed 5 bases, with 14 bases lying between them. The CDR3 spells CASSAQRDSETQYF. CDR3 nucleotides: TGTGCCAGCAGTGCCCAGAGGGACTCGGAGACCCAGTACTTC. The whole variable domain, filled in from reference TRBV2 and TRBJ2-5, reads EPEVTQTPSHQVTQMGQEVILRCVPISNHLYFYWYRQILGQKVEFLVSFYNNEISEKSEIFDDQFSVERPDGSNFTLKIRSTKLEDSAMYFCASSAQRDSETQYFGPGTRLLVL.

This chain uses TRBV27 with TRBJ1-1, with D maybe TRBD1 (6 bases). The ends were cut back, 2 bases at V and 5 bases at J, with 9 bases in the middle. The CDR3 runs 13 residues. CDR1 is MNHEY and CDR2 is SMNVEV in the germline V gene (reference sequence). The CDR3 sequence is CASSLAGVTEAFF. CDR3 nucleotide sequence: TGTGCCAGCAGTTTAGCAGGGGTTACTGAAGCTTTCTTT.

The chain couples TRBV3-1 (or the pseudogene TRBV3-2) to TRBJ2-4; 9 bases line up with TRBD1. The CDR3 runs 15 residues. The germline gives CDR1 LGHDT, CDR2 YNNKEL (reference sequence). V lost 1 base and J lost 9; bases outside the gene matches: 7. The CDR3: CASSQVDTGGGIQYF. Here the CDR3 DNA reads TGTGCCAGCAGCCAAGTCGACACAGGGGGCGGCATTCAGTACTTC.

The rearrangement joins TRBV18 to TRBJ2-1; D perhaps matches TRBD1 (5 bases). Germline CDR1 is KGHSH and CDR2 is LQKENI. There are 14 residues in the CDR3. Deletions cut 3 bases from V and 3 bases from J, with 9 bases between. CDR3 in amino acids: CASSPVTDYNEQFF. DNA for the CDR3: TGTGCCAGCTCACCCGTGACAGACTACAATGAGCAGTTCTTC. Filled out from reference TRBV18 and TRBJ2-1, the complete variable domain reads NAGVMQNPRHLVRRRGQEARLRCSPMKGHSHVYWYRQLPEEGLKFMVYLQKENIIDESGMPKERFSAEFPKEGPSILRIQQVVRGDSAAYFCASSPVTDYNEQFFGPGTRLTVL.

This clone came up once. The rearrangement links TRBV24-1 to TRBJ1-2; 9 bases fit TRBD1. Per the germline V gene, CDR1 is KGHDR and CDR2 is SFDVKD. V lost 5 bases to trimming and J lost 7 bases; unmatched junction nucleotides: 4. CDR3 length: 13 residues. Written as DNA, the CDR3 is TGTGCCACCAGTGCAGCGGGACAGGGTGGCTACACCTTC. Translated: CATSAAGQGGYTF.

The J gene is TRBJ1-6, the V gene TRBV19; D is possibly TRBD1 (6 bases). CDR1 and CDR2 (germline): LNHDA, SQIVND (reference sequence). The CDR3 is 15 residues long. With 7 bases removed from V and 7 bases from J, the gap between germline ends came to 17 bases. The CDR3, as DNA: TGTGCCAGTATTGGGGGCGGCGGTTTAAATTCACCCCTCCACTTT. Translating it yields CASIGGGGLNSPLHF. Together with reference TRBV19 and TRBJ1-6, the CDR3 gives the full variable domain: DGGITQSPKYLFRKEGQNVTLSCEQNLNHDAMYWYRQDPGQGLRLIYYSQIVNDFQKGDIAEGYSVSREKKESFPLTVTSAQKNPTAFYLCASIGGGGLNSPLHFGNGTRLTVT.

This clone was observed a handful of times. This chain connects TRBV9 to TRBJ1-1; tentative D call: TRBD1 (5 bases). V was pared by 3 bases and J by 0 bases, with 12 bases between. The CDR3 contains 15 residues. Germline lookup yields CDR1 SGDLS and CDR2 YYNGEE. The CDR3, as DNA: TGTGCCAGCAGCGGATCGGACACCATGAACACTGAAGCTTTCTTT. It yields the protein CASSGSDTMNTEAFF.

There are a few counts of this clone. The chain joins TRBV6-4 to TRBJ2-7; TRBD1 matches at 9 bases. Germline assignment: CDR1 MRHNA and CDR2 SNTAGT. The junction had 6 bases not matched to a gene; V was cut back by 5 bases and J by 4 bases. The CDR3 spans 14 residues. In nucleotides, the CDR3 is TGTGCCAGCAGTCCTGACAGGGGGGGATACGAGCAGTACTTC. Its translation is CASSPDRGGYEQYF.

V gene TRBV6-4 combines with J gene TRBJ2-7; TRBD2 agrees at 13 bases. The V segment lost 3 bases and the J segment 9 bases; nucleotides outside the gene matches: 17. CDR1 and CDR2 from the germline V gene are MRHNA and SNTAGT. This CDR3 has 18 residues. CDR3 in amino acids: CASSELPGLAGQYEVQYF. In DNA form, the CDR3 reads TGTGCCAGCAGTGAGCTACCGGGACTAGCGGGACAATACGAGGTGCAGTACTTC.

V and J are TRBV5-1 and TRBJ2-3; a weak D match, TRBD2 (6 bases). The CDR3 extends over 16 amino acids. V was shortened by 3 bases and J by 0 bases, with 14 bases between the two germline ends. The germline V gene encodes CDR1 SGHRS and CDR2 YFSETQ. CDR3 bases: TGCGCCAGCAGCTCGGAGGGCGGGACGAGCACAGATACGCAGTATTTT. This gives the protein CASSSEGGTSTDTQYF.

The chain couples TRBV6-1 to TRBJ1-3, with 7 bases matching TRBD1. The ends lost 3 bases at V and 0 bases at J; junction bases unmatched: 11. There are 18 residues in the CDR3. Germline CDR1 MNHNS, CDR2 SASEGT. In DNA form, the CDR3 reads TGTGCCAGCAGTGATAATTTGGGACAGCCAAGCTCTGGAAACACCATATATTTT. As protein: CASSDNLGQPSSGNTIYF.

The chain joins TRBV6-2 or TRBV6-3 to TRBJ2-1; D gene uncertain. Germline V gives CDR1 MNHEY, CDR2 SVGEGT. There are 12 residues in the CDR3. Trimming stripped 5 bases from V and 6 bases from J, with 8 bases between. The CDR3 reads CASSPLPNEQFF. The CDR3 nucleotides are TGTGCCAGCAGTCCCCTTCCCAATGAGCAGTTCTTC.

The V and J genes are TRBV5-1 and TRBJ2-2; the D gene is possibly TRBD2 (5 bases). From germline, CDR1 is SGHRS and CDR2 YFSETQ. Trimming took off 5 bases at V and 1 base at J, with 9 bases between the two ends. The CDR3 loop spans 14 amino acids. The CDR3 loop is CASRRAENTGELFF. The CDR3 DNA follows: TGCGCCAGCAGGCGGGCAGAGAACACCGGGGAGCTGTTTTTT. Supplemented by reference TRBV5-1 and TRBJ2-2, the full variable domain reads KAGVTQTPRYLIKTRGQQVTLSCSPISGHRSVSWYQQTPGQGLQFLFEYFSETQRNKGNFPGRFSGRQFSNSRSEMNVSTLELGDSALYLCASRRAENTGELFFGEGSRLTVL.

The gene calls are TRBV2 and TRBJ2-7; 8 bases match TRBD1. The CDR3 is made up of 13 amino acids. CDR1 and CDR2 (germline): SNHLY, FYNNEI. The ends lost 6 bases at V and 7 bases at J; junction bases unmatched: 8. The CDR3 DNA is TGTGCCAGCAGCCGGGACAGGCCGTCTGAGCAGTACTTC. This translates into CASSRDRPSEQYF.

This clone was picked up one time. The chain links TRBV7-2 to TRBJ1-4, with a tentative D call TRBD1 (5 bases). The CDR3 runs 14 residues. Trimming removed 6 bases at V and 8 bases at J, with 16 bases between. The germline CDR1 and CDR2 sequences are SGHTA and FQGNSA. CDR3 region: CASRSRAGREKLFF. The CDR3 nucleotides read TGTGCCAGCAGATCCCGGGCAGGGCGGGAAAAACTGTTTTTT.

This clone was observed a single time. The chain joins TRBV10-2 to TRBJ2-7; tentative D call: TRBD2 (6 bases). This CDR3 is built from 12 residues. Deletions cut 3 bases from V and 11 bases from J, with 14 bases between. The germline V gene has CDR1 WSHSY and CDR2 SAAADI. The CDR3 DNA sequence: TGCGCCAGCAGTGACCCGACTAGTGTTAAGTACTTC. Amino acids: CASSDPTSVKYF.

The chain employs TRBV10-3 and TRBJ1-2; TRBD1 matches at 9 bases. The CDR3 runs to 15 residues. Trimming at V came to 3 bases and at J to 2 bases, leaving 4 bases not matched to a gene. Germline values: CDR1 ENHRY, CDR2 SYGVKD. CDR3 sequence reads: CAISDPGTGNYGYTF. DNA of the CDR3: TGTGCCATCAGTGACCCCGGGACAGGGAACTATGGCTACACCTTC.

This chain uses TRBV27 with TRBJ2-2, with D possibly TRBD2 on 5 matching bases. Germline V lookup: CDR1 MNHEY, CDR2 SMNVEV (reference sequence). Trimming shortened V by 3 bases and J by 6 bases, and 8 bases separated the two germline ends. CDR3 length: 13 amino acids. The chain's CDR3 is CASSFSGSGELFF. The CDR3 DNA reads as TGTGCCAGCAGTTTCTCGGGGTCCGGGGAGCTGTTTTTT.

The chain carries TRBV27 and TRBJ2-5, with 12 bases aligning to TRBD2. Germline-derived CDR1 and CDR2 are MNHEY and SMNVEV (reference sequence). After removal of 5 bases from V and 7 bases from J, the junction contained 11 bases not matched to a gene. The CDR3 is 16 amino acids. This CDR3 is CASSPMTSGRVGTQYF. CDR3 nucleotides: TGTGCCAGCAGTCCGATGACTAGCGGGAGAGTAGGGACCCAGTACTTC.

This CDR3 is CASSPLEGARGTSEQYF. The CDR3 DNA sequence: TGTGCCAGCTCACCCCTCGAGGGTGCCAGGGGAACCTCCGAGCAGTACTTC. The chain couples TRBV18 to TRBJ2-7, with D perhaps TRBD1 (6 bases). This CDR3 contains 17 residues. V was cut by 3 bases and J by 6 bases, with 24 bases left in between. Germline values: CDR1 KGHSH, CDR2 LQKENI.